This TCR beta chain was found in a study of blood T cell repertoires in COVID-19. Study at large: The United States, Italy and Spain supplied acute and convalescent COVID-19 samples. Sources were T cells, B-cell-depleted T cells, or PBMCs; the material itself was cDNA or gDNA.

There are 15 residues in the CDR3. Deletions cut 6 bases from V and 2 bases from J, with 20 bases between. CDR1 is SQVTM and CDR2 is ANQGSEA in the germline V gene. The method was immunoSEQ multiplex PCR; TCRdb's version includes in-frame clones alone and lacks a portion of them. The table lists approximately 480,000 clones, roughly 89% of them singletons. This clone was recorded once. Seattle patients were enrolled during active infection and followed longitudinally. Input material: peripheral blood. J is TRBJ2-7 and V is TRBV29-1; D possibly corresponds to TRBD1 (7 bases). This receptor was taken from a man aged 18 to 29 with COVID-19, enrolled during active disease. CDR3 sequence reads: CSVRSRGQRPYEQYF. The CDR3 DNA reads as TGCAGCGTAAGATCGCGGGGACAGAGACCCTACGAGCAGTACTTC.